This entry lists 26 T cell receptor beta chains sequenced from one sample in a study of T cell changes during pregnancy in multiple sclerosis. Assay used: immunoSEQ multiplex PCR; TCRdb lists only in-frame clones, some missing. The repertoire consists of some 93,000 clones, with 90% to 95% occurring once and the leading ten covering about 1.6%. This sample comprised peripheral blood, obtained after pregnancy. These TCRs come from a female donor in good health, enrolled as a control in a pregnancy study.

V is TRBV4-3 and J is TRBJ1-1, with D hard to call. The germline V and J ends were trimmed by 0 bases and 4 bases, with 12 bases remaining between them. The germline gives CDR1 LGHNA, CDR2 YSLEER. This CDR3 spans 15 amino acids. CDR3 DNA: TGCGCCAGCAGCCAAGATAGGGTAGGGAGCACTGAAGCTTTCTTT. As protein: CASSQDRVGSTEAFF.

This chain connects TRBV10-3 to TRBJ2-3, with 10 bases that match TRBD1. Germline V gene lookup returns CDR1 ENHRY and CDR2 SYGVKD. The CDR3 loop spans 11 amino acids. Unmatched junction bases numbered 5, after V lost 6 bases and J lost 14 bases. The CDR3 loop is CAISRGQGGYF. The CDR3 DNA reads TGTGCCATCAGCCGAGGACAGGGGGGGTATTTT.

The chain has TRBV19 and TRBJ2-7; the D gene is possibly TRBD1 (5 bases). The ends were cut back, 0 bases at V and 6 bases at J, with 9 bases in the middle. CDR3 size: 13 residues. Germline V gene sequence: CDR1 LNHDA, CDR2 SQIVND (reference sequence). This CDR3 is CASSIDRRGEQYF. The CDR3 coding sequence is TGTGCCAGTAGTATAGATCGAAGGGGCGAGCAGTACTTC.

The rearrangement uses TRBV11-1 and TRBJ2-2; D is uncertain. The V gene's germline CDR1 is SGHAT and CDR2 FQDESV (reference sequence). With 7 bases removed from V and 3 bases from J, the gap between germline ends came to 6 bases. The CDR3 is made up of 12 amino acids. CDR3 nucleotide sequence: TGTGCCAGCAACAAATACACCGGGGAGCTGTTTTTT. This gives the protein CASNKYTGELFF.

In its sample, this clone was seen a few times. Distinct nucleotide sequences in the sample also encode this CDR3. The gene calls are TRBV14 and TRBJ1-1; D is uncertain. The CDR3 consists of 13 residues. Trimming removed 4 bases from V and 0 bases from J, with 6 bases in between. Germline loops: CDR1 SGHDN, CDR2 FVKESK. The CDR3 is CASSPLLNTEAFF. The CDR3 nucleotides are TGTGCCAGCAGCCCTTTATTGAACACTGAAGCTTTCTTT.

V and J are TRBV6-5 and TRBJ2-7; TRBD2 matches 7 bases. The CDR3 totals 16 residues. Per germline, CDR1 MNHEY and CDR2 SVGAGI. Trimming took 3 bases from V and 3 from J; bases not matched to a gene: 11. Here the CDR3 DNA reads TGTGCCAGCAGTTATTCCCGACGGGGGGTACGCTACGAGCAGTACTTC. This sequence encodes CASSYSRRGVRYEQYF.

The chain joins TRBV9 to TRBJ2-5; D uncertain. In germline, CDR1 is SGDLS, CDR2 YYNGEE. V shed 4 bases and J shed 5 bases, with 12 bases lying between them. The CDR3 is 13 amino acids. In DNA, the CDR3 is TGTGCCAGCAGCCCAAGATTGGAGGAGACCCAGTACTTC. This codes for CASSPRLEETQYF. The full variable domain, with the rest looked up from reference TRBV9 and TRBJ2-5, is DSGVTQTPKHLITATGQRVTLRCSPRSGDLSVYWYQQSLDQGLQFLIQYYNGEERAKGNILERFSAQQFPDLHSELNLSSLELGDSALYFCASSPRLEETQYFGPGTRLLVL.

This clone was found a few times. CDR3 nucleotide sequence: TGTGCCAGCTCACCACCAGACTTTCGGACTGAAGCTTTCTTT. As protein: CASSPPDFRTEAFF. V and J are TRBV18 and TRBJ1-1; D unclear. CDR1 is KGHSH, CDR2 LQKENI, per germline. CDR3 length: 14 amino acids. Trimming left V 0 bases short and J 5 bases short, with 10 bases between. The entire variable domain, with the rest obtained from reference TRBV18 and TRBJ1-1, is as follows: NAGVMQNPRHLVRRRGQEARLRCSPMKGHSHVYWYRQLPEEGLKFMVYLQKENIIDESGMPKERFSAEFPKEGPSILRIQQVVRGDSAAYFCASSPPDFRTEAFFGQGTRLTVV.

The V gene is TRBV29-1, the J gene TRBJ1-2, with D uncertain. There are 12 residues in the CDR3. Trimming shortened V by 3 bases and J by 6 bases, and 11 bases separated the two germline ends. The germline V gene encodes CDR1 SQVTM and CDR2 ANQGSEA. CDR3 DNA: TGCAGCGTTGACGATAGTCGAAATGGCTACACCTTC. Its protein is CSVDDSRNGYTF.

This clone turned up a few times. The V gene is TRBV28, the J gene TRBJ1-4, with TRBD1 matching over 7 bases. Germline trimming cut 6 bases from V and 13 bases from J; bases unmatched to any gene: 8. CDR1 and CDR2 (germline): MDHEN, SYDVKM. There are 12 residues in the CDR3. CDR3 DNA: TGTGCCAGCAGAGACAGGGTGAGGGGACTGTTTTTT. Amino acid sequence: CASRDRVRGLFF.

Comments on this clone: The germline gene is not matched at one end of the junction; a read error may be the cause. The chain joins TRBV5-1 to TRBJ2-3; TRBD2 matches 7 bases. The CDR3 is 16 residues long. The germline V gene has CDR1 SGHRS and CDR2 YFSETQ. In DNA form, the CDR3 reads TGCGCCAGCAGCTTGGCCGTTCTAGCGGCAACAGATATGCAGTATTTT. Translation gives CASSLAVLAATDMQYF.

This clone was recorded a few times. The J gene is TRBJ1-1, the V gene TRBV28; possible D gene TRBD1, 6 bases. The V gene lost 8 bases and the J gene lost 5 bases, with 18 bases spanning the gap. Germline lookup yields CDR1 MDHEN and CDR2 SYDVKM. The CDR3 runs 14 residues. The CDR3 region is CASSAGGARTEAFF. In DNA, the CDR3 is TGTGCCAGCTCTGCGGGGGGCGCTAGGACTGAAGCTTTCTTT.

The rearrangement joins TRBV2 to TRBJ1-5, with 7 bases lining up with TRBD1. The germline gives CDR1 SNHLY, CDR2 FYNNEI. The length of the CDR3 is 15 residues. V shed 4 bases and J 7 bases; nucleotides not matched to a gene: 10. In DNA, the CDR3 is TGTGCCAGCAGTGGTCATAGAGGGGGCGACCAGCCCCAGCATTTT. Its protein product is CASSGHRGGDQPQHF.

The chain links TRBV5-1 to TRBJ1-1; tentatively, D is TRBD1 (6 bases). V lost 1 base and J 1 base, leaving 8 bases between the germline ends. This CDR3 region has 14 residues. Germline values: CDR1 SGHRS, CDR2 YFSETQ. The CDR3 sequence is CASSLTTGNTEAFF. The CDR3 DNA sequence: TGCGCCAGCAGCTTGACGACAGGGAACACTGAAGCTTTCTTT.

As DNA, the CDR3 is TGTGCCAGCAGCTTTTCCTCAGATACGCAGTATTTT. It is translated as CASSFSSDTQYF. The chain is built from TRBV7-9 and TRBJ2-3; D remains unclear. CDR3 size: 12 residues. Germline CDR1 is SEHNR and CDR2 is FQNEAQ (reference sequence). Trimming pared 3 bases from V and 4 bases from J, leaving 5 bases between.

V usage is TRBV4-1 and J usage is TRBJ2-1; 11 bases align to TRBD2. CDR3 size: 15 residues. Germline CDR1 is MGHRA and CDR2 is YSYEKL. V lost 4 bases, J lost 10 bases, and 9 bases stayed unmatched. The CDR3 sequence: CASSRGPRTSGEQFF. The CDR3 DNA follows: TGCGCCAGCAGCCGTGGACCGCGGACTAGCGGGGAGCAGTTCTTC.

This chain joins TRBV4-3 and TRBJ2-2; 12 bases line up with TRBD2. Trimming removed 2 bases from V and 4 bases from J; junction bases left unmatched: 11. Germline V gives CDR1 LGHNA, CDR2 YSLEER. The CDR3 runs 19 residues. The CDR3 spells CASSQSRTSGARGTGELFF. CDR3 coding DNA: TGCGCCAGCAGCCAATCTAGGACTAGCGGGGCCCGCGGCACCGGGGAGCTGTTTTTT.

J is TRBJ2-7 and V is TRBV29-1; 9 bases agree with TRBD1. The CDR3 length is 13 residues. Per the germline V gene, CDR1 is SQVTM and CDR2 is ANQGSEA. V shed 6 bases, J shed 5 bases, and the junction held 8 bases outside the gene matches. The chain's CDR3 is CSVQQGAFDEQYF. The CDR3 nucleotides read TGCAGCGTCCAACAGGGGGCATTCGACGAGCAGTACTTC.

V gene TRBV30 combines with J gene TRBJ2-7; possibly TRBD2 for D (6 bases). CDR3 length: 13 residues. Germline V gene sequence: CDR1 GTSNPN, CDR2 SVGIG (reference sequence). Trimming took 4 bases from V and 3 from J, leaving 13 bases between them. The DNA of the CDR3 is TGTGCCTGGATGGCAGGGAGGAACTACGAGCAGTACTTC. Its translation: CAWMAGRNYEQYF.

V gene TRBV7-9 combines with J gene TRBJ2-5; maybe TRBD1 (6 bases). Germline CDR1 is SEHNR and CDR2 is FQNEAQ (reference sequence). The CDR3 loop spans 14 amino acids. V dropped 4 bases and J dropped 0 bases, with 9 bases sitting between them. The CDR3 DNA reads TGTGCCAGCAGCTACACAGGGTACCAAGAGACCCAGTACTTC. It is translated as CASSYTGYQETQYF.

V usage is TRBV28 and J usage is TRBJ1-6; 7 nucleotides align to TRBD1. CDR3 length: 13 residues. V lost 5 bases, J lost 10 bases, and 5 bases stayed unmatched. CDR1 and CDR2 from the germline V gene are MDHEN and SYDVKM. CDR3 sequence: CASSRTGDSPLHF. CDR3 DNA sequence: TGTGCCAGCAGTCGGACAGGAGACTCACCCCTCCACTTT.

V usage is TRBV6-6 and J usage is TRBJ2-7; perhaps TRBD2 as D (5 bases). The CDR3 loop spans 12 amino acids. The V gene lost 3 bases and the J gene lost 6 bases, with 9 bases spanning the gap. Germline CDR1 is MNHNY and CDR2 is SVGAGI (reference sequence). CDR3 coding DNA: TGTGCCAGCAGTTATACGGGGATCGAGCAGTACTTC. It codes for CASSYTGIEQYF.

This clone has only one observation. J is TRBJ1-1 and V is TRBV7-3; D unclear. The CDR3 length is 13 residues. V was shortened by 2 bases and J by 4 bases, with 8 bases between the two germline ends. Germline CDR1 reads SGHTA; CDR2 reads FQGTGA. The CDR3 spells CASSLGPLTEAFF. The CDR3 nucleotides are TGTGCCAGCAGCTTAGGCCCTCTCACTGAAGCTTTCTTT.

The CDR3 sequence is CASSEEYNEQFF. The CDR3 DNA is TGTGCCAGCAGCGAGGAATACAATGAGCAGTTCTTC. J is TRBJ2-1 and V is TRBV5-4; no definite D call. The CDR3 sequence is 12 residues long. V was trimmed by 4 bases and J by 4 bases, leaving 6 bases between them. CDR1 is SGHNT and CDR2 is YYREEE in the germline V gene (reference sequence).

The genes are TRBV30 and TRBJ2-7; a possible D gene is TRBD1 (6 bases). The CDR3 has 15 amino acids. Germline values: CDR1 GTSNPN, CDR2 SVGIG (reference sequence). V dropped 4 bases and J dropped 2 bases, with 18 bases sitting between them. The CDR3 loop reads CAWTLRGRDTYEQYF. DNA for the CDR3: TGTGCCTGGACCCTAAGGGGACGGGACACCTACGAGCAGTACTTC.

This clone has more than one count but fewer than ten. The chain couples TRBV9 to TRBJ2-7; possible D gene TRBD2, 6 bases. The length of the CDR3 is 14 residues. The germline V and J ends were trimmed by 0 bases and 3 bases, with 10 bases remaining between them. Germline-derived CDR1 and CDR2 are SGDLS and YYNGEE. The DNA of the CDR3 is TGTGCCAGCAGCGTAGGACTAGGGCTCTACGAGCAGTACTTC. It translates to CASSVGLGLYEQYF.